The clone carrying this TCR beta chain was recorded a few times. The second PCR ran roughly 7 to 12 cycles with a sample-barcoded 5' primer and J-beta primers. TCRdb re-called the 5' RACE reads through MiXCR, storing one row per CDR3 protein. Among hundreds of thousands of distinct CDR3 sequences listed, approximately 59% were seen once. The data stem from a study of blood T cells in healthy people across ages. Per germline, CDR1 MDHEN and CDR2 SYDVKM. The length of the CDR3 is 14 residues. V lost 4 bases to trimming and J lost 3 bases; unmatched junction nucleotides: 5. Sequences were obtained from blood. This chain joins TRBV28 and TRBJ1-2; 7 positions agree with TRBD1. The receptor was isolated from a young man in good health. CDR3 DNA sequence: TGTGCCAGCAGTTCGTTAGGGGGCCACTATGGCTACACCTTC. Translated: CASSSLGGHYGYTF.